This TCR beta chain came from a study of vaccination effects on CD4 cells after COVID-19. Across the study: Sampling occurred a median 72 days post second dose, range 14 to 241.

As regards this clone: As yet, its antigen is unknown.

The method was immunoSEQ multiplex PCR; TCRdb's version includes in-frame clones alone and lacks a portion of them. The sample shows 45,000 to 65,000 clones, approximately 80% of them seen only once. Isolation of CD4+ T cells took place after nine to ten days of culture. BNT162b2 vaccine or mRNA-1273 vaccine was given to participants in two doses. Each vaccine recipient was nucleocapsid antibody negative and had no prior SARS-CoV-2 infection. Half the medium was swapped for IL-2 medium on days 3 and 7. Germline V gives CDR1 MDHEN, CDR2 SYDVKM. The CDR3 contains 15 residues. V was clipped by 2 bases and J by 3 bases, with 11 bases between them.

This chain uses TRBV28 with TRBJ1-3; possibly TRBD1 for D (6 bases). The clonotype was recovered from a human donor who received a COVID-19 vaccine. Specimen: CD4+ T cells from PBMCs cultured without peptide, collected after COVID-19 vaccination. CDR3: CASSLRGGLGNTIYF. CDR3 DNA: TGTGCCAGCAGTTTACGAGGGGGGCTTGGAAACACCATATATTTT.